These 22 T cell receptor beta chains were sequenced from one sample in a study of blood T cell repertoires in COVID-19. Produced via immunoSEQ multiplex PCR; TCRdb's table is partial and in-frame only. The table lists about 92,000 clones, about three quarters of them singletons. The sample comprised peripheral blood. The receptors were gathered from a man between 50 and 59 years old who had recovered from COVID-19.

This clone is a singleton in its sample. This chain links TRBV9 with TRBJ2-7, with unresolved D. CDR3 length equals 13 residues. Deletions cut 0 bases from V and 3 bases from J, with 7 bases between. Per the germline V gene, CDR1 is SGDLS and CDR2 is YYNGEE. DNA of the CDR3: TGTGCCAGCAGCGTAGGTCATTTCTACGAGCAGTACTTC. Translation gives CASSVGHFYEQYF.

This sequence joins TRBV12-3 or TRBV12-4 and TRBJ1-2, with D unclear. V lost 6 bases and J lost 4, with 12 bases in between. The CDR3 has 13 amino acids. This CDR3 reads CASSLEIFYGYTF. In DNA, the CDR3 is TGTGCCAGCAGCCTTGAGATTTTCTATGGCTACACCTTC.

CDR3 sequence reads: CASSEWDRDPNQPQHF. The CDR3 DNA sequence: TGTGCCAGTAGTGAATGGGACAGGGACCCCAATCAGCCCCAGCATTTT. J is TRBJ1-5 and V is TRBV19, with TRBD1 identical over 9 bases. Unmatched junction bases numbered 8, after V lost 5 bases and J lost 3 bases. This CDR3 region has 16 residues. The V gene's germline CDR1 is LNHDA and CDR2 SQIVND (reference sequence).

The chain couples TRBV30 to TRBJ1-3; 9 bases fit TRBD1. The CDR3 has 16 amino acids. Germline V CDR1 and CDR2: GTSNPN, SVGIG (reference sequence). J gave up 4 bases and V 2 bases, and 9 bases lay outside the gene matches. Here the CDR3 DNA reads TGTGCCTGGAGTAAGGGACAGGGCGGTAAAGGAAACACCATATATTTT. Its translation: CAWSKGQGGKGNTIYF.

The chain recombines TRBV7-2 with TRBJ2-1; TRBD2 might be the D (5 bases). CDR3 length: 14 amino acids. V lost 5 bases and J 5 bases, leaving 13 bases between the germline ends. Germline V gene sequence: CDR1 SGHTA, CDR2 FQGNSA. In DNA, the CDR3 is TGTGCCAGCAGCCCCCGGGGATACGACAATGAGCAGTTCTTC. Translated, it gives CASSPRGYDNEQFF.

This clone was recorded once. The V gene is TRBV19, the J gene TRBJ2-1, with D possibly being TRBD1 (5 bases). Trimming shortened V by 5 bases and J by 6 bases, and 17 bases separated the two germline ends. Germline CDR1 LNHDA, CDR2 SQIVND (reference sequence). This CDR3 spans 15 amino acids. CDR3 protein: CASSVAGQGVNEQFF. CDR3 bases: TGTGCCAGTAGTGTCGCAGGGCAAGGGGTCAATGAGCAGTTCTTC.

The genes are TRBV5-1 and TRBJ2-7, with a possible D match to TRBD1 (6 bases). Trimming cost V 0 bases and J 3 bases, with 10 bases left between them. Per the germline V gene, CDR1 is SGHRS and CDR2 is YFSETQ. CDR3 length equals 14 residues. The CDR3 reads CASSLVGADYEQYF. In DNA, the CDR3 is TGCGCCAGCAGCTTGGTGGGGGCTGACTACGAGCAGTACTTC. Combining the CDR3 with reference TRBV5-1 and TRBJ2-7 gives the whole variable domain KAGVTQTPRYLIKTRGQQVTLSCSPISGHRSVSWYQQTPGQGLQFLFEYFSETQRNKGNFPGRFSGRQFSNSRSEMNVSTLELGDSALYLCASSLVGADYEQYFGPGTRLTVT.

V gene TRBV7-9 combines with J gene TRBJ2-7; TRBD2 is a possible D gene (6 bases). Germline assignment: CDR1 SEHNR and CDR2 FQNEAQ (reference sequence). The V end lost 5 bases, the J end lost 0 bases, and 14 bases lay between the germline ends. The CDR3 is 15 amino acids. DNA of the CDR3: TGTGCCAGCAGCCCAGAGGGACTCATCTCCTACGAGCAGTACTTC. Its translation: CASSPEGLISYEQYF.

This chain joins TRBV6-5 and TRBJ1-2; D perhaps matches TRBD1 (5 bases). The CDR3 runs to 15 residues. The V and J ends lost 4 bases and 3 bases respectively, with 15 bases between them. CDR1 MNHEY and CDR2 SVGAGI come from the germline V gene. The CDR3 here is CASSWGLGVDYGYTF. Here the CDR3 DNA reads TGTGCCAGCAGTTGGGGACTCGGTGTCGACTATGGCTACACCTTC.

The chain links TRBV5-1 to TRBJ2-1; TRBD1 is a possible D gene (6 bases). The CDR3 consists of 15 residues. The V end lost 4 bases, the J end lost 5 bases, and 16 bases lay between the germline ends. Germline CDR1 SGHRS, CDR2 YFSETQ. This CDR3 is CASSRGQLFDNEQFF. The DNA for the CDR3 is TGCGCCAGCAGCCGAGGACAGCTATTCGACAATGAGCAGTTCTTC.

The chain links TRBV4-1 to TRBJ2-7, with D perhaps TRBD1 (6 bases). Per the germline V gene, CDR1 is MGHRA and CDR2 is YSYEKL. V lost 0 bases to trimming and J lost 2 bases, with 11 bases between them. The CDR3 consists of 15 residues. The DNA of the CDR3 is TGCGCCAGCAGCCAAGATTCCAGGGGAACCTACGAGCAGTACTTC. This codes for CASSQDSRGTYEQYF.

V usage is TRBV4-1 and J usage is TRBJ2-5; 9 bases match TRBD1. The germline V gene has CDR1 MGHRA and CDR2 YSYEKL. Trimming at V came to 1 base and at J to 5 bases, leaving 5 bases not matched to a gene. This CDR3 has 15 amino acids. CDR3: CASSQGTGGVETQYF. The CDR3 DNA is TGCGCCAGCAGCCAAGGCACAGGGGGCGTGGAGACCCAGTACTTC.

In this sample, this clone turned up a few times. This sequence joins TRBV2 and TRBJ2-2, with D perhaps matching TRBD2 (6 bases). V shed 6 bases and J shed 4 bases, with 18 bases lying between them. This CDR3 is 16 amino acids long. The V gene's germline CDR1 is SNHLY and CDR2 FYNNEI. The DNA for the CDR3 is TGTGCCAGCAGCGTGTTTGGGGGGAAGGTCACCGGGGAGCTGTTTTTT. Its translation: CASSVFGGKVTGELFF.

This clone was counted once. This chain links TRBV6-5 with TRBJ2-7; 11 bases match TRBD1. Germline V gene lookup returns CDR1 MNHEY and CDR2 SVGAGI. J was trimmed by 6 bases and V by 7 bases; bases with no gene match: 11. This CDR3 is 15 amino acids long. CDR3 in amino acids: CASKVLGGQGGEQYF. CDR3 DNA: TGTGCCAGCAAAGTTCTCGGGGGACAGGGGGGCGAGCAGTACTTC.

This chain links TRBV5-8 with TRBJ2-1, with 9 bases matching TRBD2. Germline CDR1 is SGHTS and CDR2 is YDEGEE. Trimming at V came to 4 bases and at J to 4 bases, leaving 9 bases not matched to a gene. This CDR3 is built from 16 residues. Written as DNA, the CDR3 is TGTGCCAGCAGCGCTACCGGGACTAGCTTTTACAATGAGCAGTTCTTC. It is translated as CASSATGTSFYNEQFF.

This clone was recorded a few times. V usage is TRBV5-1 and J usage is TRBJ1-2, with D uncertain. Germline lookup yields CDR1 SGHRS and CDR2 YFSETQ. V gave up 9 bases and J gave up 2 bases, with 11 bases separating them. The CDR3 covers 12 residues. CDR3 protein: CATRTENYGYTF. As DNA, the CDR3 is TGCGCCACCCGGACTGAGAACTATGGCTACACCTTC.

The chain uses TRBV5-4 and TRBJ1-2, with D unclear. Per germline, CDR1 SGHNT and CDR2 YYREEE (reference sequence). The V and J ends lost 0 bases and 4 bases respectively, with 10 bases between them. There are 14 residues in the CDR3. CDR3 residues: CASSLDGEPYGYTF. CDR3 coding DNA: TGTGCCAGCAGCTTGGATGGAGAGCCCTATGGCTACACCTTC.

The V and J genes are TRBV28 and TRBJ1-1; tentatively, D is TRBD1 (6 bases). Trimming took 5 bases from V and 3 from J, leaving 13 bases between them. The CDR3 length is 14 residues. Germline V CDR1 and CDR2: MDHEN, SYDVKM. The DNA for the CDR3 is TGTGCCAGCAGTCCTCCAGGGGCCTACACTGAAGCTTTCTTT. Translation gives CASSPPGAYTEAFF.

The chain carries TRBV21-1 and TRBJ2-7; no check of the table's D call, TRBD2, against the DNA was made. TRBV21-1 is given as a pseudogene. The CDR3 extends over 13 amino acids. The CDR3 DNA is TGTGCCAGCAGCAATGCGGGAGTGAACGAGCAGTACTTC. Residues: CASSNAGVNEQYF.

By proportion, this clone is medium-sized (0.01 to 0.1%). The chain is built from TRBV27 and TRBJ1-1, with D possibly being TRBD1 (5 bases). Trimming took off 4 bases at V and 5 bases at J, with 17 bases between the two ends. In germline, CDR1 is MNHEY, CDR2 SMNVEV (reference sequence). CDR3 size: 15 residues. In nucleotides, the CDR3 is TGTGCCAGCAGTTGGAGGGCAGGGAGAGGAACTGAAGCTTTCTTT. Translating gives CASSWRAGRGTEAFF.

CDR3 sequence reads: CASRSERLTDTQYF. CDR3 sequence (DNA): TGTGCCAGTAGGAGCGAACGGTTGACAGATACGCAGTATTTT. The genes are TRBV19 and TRBJ2-3; unclear D gene. V was shortened by 6 bases and J by 3 bases, with 13 bases between the two germline ends. Germline V gene sequence: CDR1 LNHDA, CDR2 SQIVND (reference sequence). CDR3 length equals 14 residues.

This clone has a handful of counts. The CDR3 DNA sequence: TGTGCCAGCAGCGTAGCTGGGAAGGGAGGCACCTACGAGCAGTACTTC. It encodes CASSVAGKGGTYEQYF. The J gene is TRBJ2-7, the V gene TRBV9; a possible D gene is TRBD2 (6 bases). Trimming stripped 0 bases from V and 2 bases from J, with 15 bases between. The CDR3 is 16 amino acids. Germline loops: CDR1 SGDLS, CDR2 YYNGEE.